This T cell receptor beta chain was recovered during a study of cytomegalovirus exposure and HLA in healthy donors. Study background: An early release of data contained about 85 million unique TCRs, which came from HLA-typed donors. Findings and limits, study-wide: Analyses of presence/absence relied on an assumption of roughly uniform sequencing depth across donors. Upon later analysis, HLA-associated TCR beta chains proved more clonally expanded than other, equally common chains.

CDR3 length: 16 residues. Losses at the gene ends were 5 bases for V and 1 base for J; bases not matched to a gene: 9. Germline V CDR1 and CDR2: SGHTA, FQGNSA. Details on this clone: Its antigen is not identified.

Despite likely unrecorded immune exposures, the donors were nominally healthy at the time of sampling. Both 60 Vbeta primers and 13 Jbeta primers went into the PCR. Using immunoSEQ multiplex PCR, the repertoire was profiled, and TCRdb retains in-frame clones only, with some absent. Here the sample spans some 66,000 clones, approximately 81% being singletons. V is TRBV7-2 and J is TRBJ1-1, with 8 positions matching TRBD1. The clonotype was recovered from a woman in her thirties in good health and CMV-seronegative. Sample: PBMCs. The CDR3 DNA is TGTGCCAGCAGCCCGCAGGGGGCGCTGGGGAACACTGAAGCTTTCTTT. It encodes CASSPQGALGNTEAFF.